The entry below describes one T cell receptor (beta chain). The antigen remains unidentified. This sample was included in a study of shared clonotypes between healthy human individuals. Regarding the study as a whole: Clonotype sharing across donors was expected to vary with sequencing depth. A handful of donors shared approximately 5% of their naive CD4 clonotypes.

Produced via immunoSEQ multiplex PCR; TCRdb's table is partial and in-frame only. The sample shows 2 million to 3 million clones, around 94% of them seen only once. Germline CDR1 MGHDK, CDR2 SYGVNS. With V trimmed by 3 bases and J by 4 bases, 8 bases remained unmatched. The CDR3 loop spans 15 amino acids. The chain carries TRBV25-1 and TRBJ1-2; 7 nucleotides match TRBD1. Sequencing was performed on naive CD4+ T cells sorted from blood. The subset: CD45RA+ positively selected. The receptor was derived from a man between 18 and 35 years old in good health. The CDR3 region has the DNA TGTGCCAGCAGTGACGAAAGACAGGGTGGCTATGGCTACACCTTC. Protein product: CASSDERQGGYGYTF.